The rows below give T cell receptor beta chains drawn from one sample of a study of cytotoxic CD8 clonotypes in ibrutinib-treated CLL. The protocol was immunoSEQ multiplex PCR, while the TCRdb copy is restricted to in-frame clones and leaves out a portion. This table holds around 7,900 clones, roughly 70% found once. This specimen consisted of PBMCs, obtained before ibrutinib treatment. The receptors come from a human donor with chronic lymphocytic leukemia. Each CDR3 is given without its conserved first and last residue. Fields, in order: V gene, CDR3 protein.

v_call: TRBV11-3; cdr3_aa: ASSLYGGTEAF
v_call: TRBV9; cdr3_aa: ASSVTGLVRQPQH
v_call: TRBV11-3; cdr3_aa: ASSLGGGGNTEAF
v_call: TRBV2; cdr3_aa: ASSGAGLPSGANVLT
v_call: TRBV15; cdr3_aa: ATSRDRLAGGGDTQY
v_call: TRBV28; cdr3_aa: ASRLQGNTEAF
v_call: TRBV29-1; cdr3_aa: SVEDRTRDPYEQY
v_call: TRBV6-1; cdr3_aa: ASSLQGGRNEKLF
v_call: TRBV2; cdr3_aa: ANFDRDTSYEQY
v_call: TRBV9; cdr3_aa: ASRDPREGGELF
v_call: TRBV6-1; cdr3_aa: ASSEGSYEQY
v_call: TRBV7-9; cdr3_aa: ASSLGGASDNTGELF
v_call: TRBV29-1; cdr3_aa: SVESVVFGYA
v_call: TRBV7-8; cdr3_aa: ASSSRRQGSGGYT
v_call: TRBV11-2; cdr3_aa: ASSPRGQGGREQY
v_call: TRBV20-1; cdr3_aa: SALTLDEQF
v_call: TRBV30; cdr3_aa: AWRDTMGGREKLF
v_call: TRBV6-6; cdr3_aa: ASGARTEADTQY
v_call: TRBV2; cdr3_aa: ASSRQPSYEQY
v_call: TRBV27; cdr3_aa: ASSRISGTPNQPQH
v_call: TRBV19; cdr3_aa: ASSGQGGQPQH
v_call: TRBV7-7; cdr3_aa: ASSLGQNTEAF
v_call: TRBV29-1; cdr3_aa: SVRQGLGNTEAF
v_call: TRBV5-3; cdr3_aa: ASSLGRGYETQY
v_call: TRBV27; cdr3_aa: ASSLGQLVTDTQY
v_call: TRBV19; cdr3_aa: ASSHTLGRPVYEQY
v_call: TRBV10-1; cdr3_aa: ASSPGGSGANVLT
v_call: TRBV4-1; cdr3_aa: ASSPPHVYNEQF
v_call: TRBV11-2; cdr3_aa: ASSLLAGKIGTEAF
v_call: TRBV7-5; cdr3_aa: ASSPGQYSYEQY
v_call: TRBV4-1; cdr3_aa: ASSQVAFTPSYEQY
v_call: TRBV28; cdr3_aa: ASRMWSGSNQPQH
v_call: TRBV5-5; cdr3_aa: ASSLLDRNTGELF
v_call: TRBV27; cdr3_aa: ASSGGTGRIETQY
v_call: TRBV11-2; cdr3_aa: ASSLGQASTDTQY
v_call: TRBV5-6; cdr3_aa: ASSFGGVNTEAF
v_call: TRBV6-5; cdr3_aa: ASRFRDRRQETQY
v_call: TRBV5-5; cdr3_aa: ASSLDSTSNEQF
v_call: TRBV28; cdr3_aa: ASSYQGAPVSEQY
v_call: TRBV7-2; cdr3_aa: ASSSSVTDTQY
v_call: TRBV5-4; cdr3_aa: ASSSNRGLDEKLF
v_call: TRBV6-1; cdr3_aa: ASSGRTTPSYEQY
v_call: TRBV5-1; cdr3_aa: ASSYLGANTEAF
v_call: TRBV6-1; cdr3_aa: ASREQVHTQY
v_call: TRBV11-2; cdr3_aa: ASSLITTDTQY
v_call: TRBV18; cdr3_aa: ASSQQGLGYEQY
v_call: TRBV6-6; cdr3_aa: ASSYQDTQY
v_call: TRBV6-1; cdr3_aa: ASRTLRANGYGYT
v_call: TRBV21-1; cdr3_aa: ASSKAKSGGPTDTQY
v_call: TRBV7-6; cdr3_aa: ASSLETTEQY
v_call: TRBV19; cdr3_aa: ASSIDSGGGSTEAF
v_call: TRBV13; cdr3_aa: ASSSSSSYNEQF
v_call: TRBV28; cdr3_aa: ASRSGLELGYT